What follows are 12 T cell receptor beta chains derived from one specimen sequenced in a study of T cells expressing NK-cell markers. Using the 5' RACE reads, TCRdb records one entry per CDR3 protein without DNA. With hundreds of thousands of distinct CDR3 sequences in the sample, the ten largest clones hold around 3.9%. Sequencing was carried out using blood T cells: a sorted CD56 or NKG2C T cell subset, CD4+ or CD8+ T cells, or bulk PBMC T cells (not recorded which). These receptor sequences come from a woman between 18 and 70 years old in good health.

The chain combines TRBV6-2 or TRBV6-3 with TRBJ2-5; the TRBD1 assignment by TCRdb is unverifiable without DNA. The CDR3 contains 11 residues. Germline V gene sequence: CDR1 MNHEY, CDR2 SVGEGT. The CDR3 spells CASTNGGAQYF.

This rearrangement joins TRBV11-2 to TRBJ2-3; TCRdb returns TRBD2, unconfirmable since there is no DNA. The CDR3 runs to 19 residues. CDR1 and CDR2 (germline): SGHAT, FQNNGV. CDR3 loop: CASSLERLAGGLYTDTQYF. Looking up the rest from reference TRBV11-2 and TRBJ2-3 gives the full variable domain: EAGVAQSPRYKIIEKRQSVAFWCNPISGHATLYWYQQILGQGPKLLIQFQNNGVVDDSQLPKDRFSAERLKGVDSTLKIQPAKLEDSAVYLCASSLERLAGGLYTDTQYFGPGTRLTVL.

The CDR3 region is CSGGGVSGRSSYEQYF. V is TRBV29-1 and J is TRBJ2-7; checking the TCRdb D call of TRBD2 is not possible without DNA. The germline gives CDR1 SQVTM, CDR2 ANQGSEA. The CDR3 runs to 16 residues.

V gene TRBV11-2 combines with J gene TRBJ2-1; TCRdb lists TRBD1, though no DNA is available to test this call. Germline CDR1 and CDR2: SGHAT and FQNNGV. The CDR3 spans 15 residues. CDR3 amino acids: CASSPVTGTYNEQFF.

The J gene is TRBJ2-3, the V gene TRBV20-1. The germline CDR1 and CDR2 sequences are DFQATT and SNEGSKA (reference sequence). The CDR3 loop spans 12 amino acids. The CDR3: CSARGPPDTQYF.

The chain couples TRBV5-4 to TRBJ2-2. Per germline, CDR1 SGHNT and CDR2 YYREEE (reference sequence). This CDR3 spans 12 amino acids. The CDR3 protein is CASSLAREELFF.

The chain combines TRBV15 with TRBJ2-2; TCRdb returns TRBD2, unconfirmable since there is no DNA. The CDR3 is made up of 15 amino acids. CDR1 is LNHNV, CDR2 YYDKDF, per germline (reference sequence). This CDR3 is CATSRETGGPGELFF.

The chain joins TRBV29-1 to TRBJ1-1; TCRdb returns TRBD1, unconfirmable since there is no DNA. The CDR3 is made up of 14 amino acids. Germline lookup yields CDR1 SQVTM and CDR2 ANQGSEA. CDR3 protein: CSVIRDRENTEAFF.

CDR3: CATSRDLAGDSYGDTQYF. The V call is TRBV15, the J call TRBJ2-3; the D gene TCRdb calls, TRBD1, cannot be checked with no DNA. This CDR3 has 18 residues. From germline, CDR1 is LNHNV and CDR2 YYDKDF (reference sequence).

The chain employs TRBV2 and TRBJ2-1; TCRdb lists TRBD2, though no DNA is available to test this call. The CDR3 has 16 amino acids. Germline lookup yields CDR1 SNHLY and CDR2 FYNNEI. CDR3 loop: CASTSERGVVNNEQFF.

The CDR3 protein is CASSPSSGRNNEQFF. The chain has TRBV7-2 and TRBJ2-1; there is no DNA to check the TCRdb D call of TRBD2. The length of the CDR3 is 15 residues. Germline V gene data show CDR1 as SGHTA and CDR2 as FQGNSA. Complete variable domain (other parts from reference TRBV7-2 and TRBJ2-1): GAGVSQSPSNKVTEKGKDVELRCDPISGHTALYWYRQSLGQGLEFLIYFQGNSAPDKSGLPSDRFSAERTGGSVSTLTIQRTQQEDSAVYLCASSPSSGRNNEQFFGPGTRLTVL.

This rearrangement joins TRBV6-1 to TRBJ2-3; TCRdb outputs TRBD1, but without DNA this stays unchecked. CDR3 length: 15 amino acids. Germline CDR1 is MNHNS and CDR2 is SASEGT. The CDR3 loop reads CASSEWGEGAYTQYF.